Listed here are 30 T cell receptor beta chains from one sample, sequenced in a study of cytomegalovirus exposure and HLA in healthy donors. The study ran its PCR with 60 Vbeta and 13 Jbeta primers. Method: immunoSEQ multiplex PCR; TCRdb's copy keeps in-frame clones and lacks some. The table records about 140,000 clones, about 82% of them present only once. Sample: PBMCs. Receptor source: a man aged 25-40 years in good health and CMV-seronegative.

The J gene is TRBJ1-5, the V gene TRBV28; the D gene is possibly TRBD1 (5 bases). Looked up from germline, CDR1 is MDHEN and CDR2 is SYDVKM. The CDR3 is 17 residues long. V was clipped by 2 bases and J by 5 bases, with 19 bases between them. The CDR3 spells CASSLGGTGGAYQPQHF. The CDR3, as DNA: TGTGCCAGCAGTTTAGGGGGGACTGGAGGGGCGTATCAGCCCCAGCATTTT.

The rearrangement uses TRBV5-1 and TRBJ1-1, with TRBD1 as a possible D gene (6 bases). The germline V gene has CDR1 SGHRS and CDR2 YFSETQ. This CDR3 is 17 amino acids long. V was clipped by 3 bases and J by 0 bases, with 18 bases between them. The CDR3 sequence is CASSSGVPTGMNTEAFF. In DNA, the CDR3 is TGCGCCAGCAGCTCAGGCGTTCCGACAGGAATGAACACTGAAGCTTTCTTT.

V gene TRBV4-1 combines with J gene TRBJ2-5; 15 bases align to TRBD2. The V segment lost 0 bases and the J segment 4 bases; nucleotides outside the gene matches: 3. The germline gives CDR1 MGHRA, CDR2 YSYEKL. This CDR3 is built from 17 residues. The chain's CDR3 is CASSQDKGLAGGETQYF. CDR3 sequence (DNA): TGCGCCAGCAGCCAAGACAAGGGACTAGCGGGAGGAGAGACCCAGTACTTC.

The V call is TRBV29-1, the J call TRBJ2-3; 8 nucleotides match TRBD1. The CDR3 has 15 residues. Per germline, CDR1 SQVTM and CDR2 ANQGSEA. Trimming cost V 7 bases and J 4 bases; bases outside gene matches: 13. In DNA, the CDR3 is TGCAGCGCCTTTGTCCGGGACAGGCCATCAGATACGCAGTATTTT. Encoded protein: CSAFVRDRPSDTQYF.

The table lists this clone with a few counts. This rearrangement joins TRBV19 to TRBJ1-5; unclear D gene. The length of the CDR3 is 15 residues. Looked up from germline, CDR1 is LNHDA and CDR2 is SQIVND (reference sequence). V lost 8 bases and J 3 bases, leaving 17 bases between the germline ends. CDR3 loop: CASREDLMDNQPQHF. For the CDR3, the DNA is TGTGCCAGTCGGGAGGACCTCATGGACAATCAGCCCCAGCATTTT.

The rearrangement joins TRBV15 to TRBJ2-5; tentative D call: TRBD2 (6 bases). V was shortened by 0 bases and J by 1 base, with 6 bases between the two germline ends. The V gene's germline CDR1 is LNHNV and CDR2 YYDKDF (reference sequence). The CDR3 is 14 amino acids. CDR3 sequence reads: CATSREGLQETQYF. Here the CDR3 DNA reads TGTGCCACCAGCAGAGAGGGACTCCAAGAGACCCAGTACTTC.

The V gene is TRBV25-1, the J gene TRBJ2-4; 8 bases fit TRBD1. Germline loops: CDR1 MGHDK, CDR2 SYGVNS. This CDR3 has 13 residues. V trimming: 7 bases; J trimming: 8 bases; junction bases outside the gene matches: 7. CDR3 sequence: CASNRQGQDIQYF. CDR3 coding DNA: TGTGCCAGCAACAGACAGGGGCAAGACATTCAGTACTTC.

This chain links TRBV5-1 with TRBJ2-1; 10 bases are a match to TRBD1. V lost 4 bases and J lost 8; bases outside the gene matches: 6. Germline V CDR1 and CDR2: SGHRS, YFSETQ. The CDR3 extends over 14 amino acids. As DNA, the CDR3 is TGCGCCAGCAGCCCGGGACAGGGGTCCTATGAGCAGTTCTTC. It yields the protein CASSPGQGSYEQFF.

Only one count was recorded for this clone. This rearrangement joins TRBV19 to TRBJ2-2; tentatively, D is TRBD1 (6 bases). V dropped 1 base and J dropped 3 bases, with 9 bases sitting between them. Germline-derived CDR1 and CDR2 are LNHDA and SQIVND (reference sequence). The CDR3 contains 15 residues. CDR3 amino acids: CASSIGQAYTGELFF. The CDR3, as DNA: TGTGCCAGTAGTATAGGACAGGCGTACACCGGGGAGCTGTTTTTT.

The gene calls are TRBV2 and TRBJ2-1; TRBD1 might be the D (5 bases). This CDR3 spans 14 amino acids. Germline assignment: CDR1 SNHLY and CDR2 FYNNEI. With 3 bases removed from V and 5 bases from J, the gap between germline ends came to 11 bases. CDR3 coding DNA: TGTGCCAGCAGTGATGGAACAGGAGACAATGAGCAGTTCTTC. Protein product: CASSDGTGDNEQFF.

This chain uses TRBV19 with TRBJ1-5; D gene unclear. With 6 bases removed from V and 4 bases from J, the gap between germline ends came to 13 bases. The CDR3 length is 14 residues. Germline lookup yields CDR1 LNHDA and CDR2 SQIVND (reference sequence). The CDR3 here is CASSLGLGNQPQHF. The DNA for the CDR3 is TGTGCCAGTAGCCTCGGGTTAGGAAATCAGCCCCAGCATTTT.

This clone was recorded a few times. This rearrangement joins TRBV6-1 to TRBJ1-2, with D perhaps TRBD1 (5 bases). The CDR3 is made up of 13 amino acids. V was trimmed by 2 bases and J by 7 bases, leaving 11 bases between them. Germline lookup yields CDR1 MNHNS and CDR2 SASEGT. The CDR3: CASSESARGGYTF. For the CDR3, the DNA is TGTGCCAGCAGTGAATCGGCTAGGGGTGGCTACACCTTC.

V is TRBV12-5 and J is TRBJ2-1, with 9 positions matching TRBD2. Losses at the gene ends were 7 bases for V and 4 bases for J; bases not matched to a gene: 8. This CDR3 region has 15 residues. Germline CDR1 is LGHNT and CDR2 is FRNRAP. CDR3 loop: CASALGLADYNEQFF. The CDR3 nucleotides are TGTGCTAGTGCACTGGGACTAGCTGATTACAATGAGCAGTTCTTC.

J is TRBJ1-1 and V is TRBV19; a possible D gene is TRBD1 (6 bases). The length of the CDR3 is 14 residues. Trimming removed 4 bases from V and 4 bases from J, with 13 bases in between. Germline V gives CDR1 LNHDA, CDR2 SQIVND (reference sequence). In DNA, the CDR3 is TGTGCCAGTAGTAATACACAGGGACCCACTGAAGCTTTCTTT. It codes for CASSNTQGPTEAFF. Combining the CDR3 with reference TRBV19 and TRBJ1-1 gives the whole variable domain DGGITQSPKYLFRKEGQNVTLSCEQNLNHDAMYWYRQDPGQGLRLIYYSQIVNDFQKGDIAEGYSVSREKKESFPLTVTSAQKNPTAFYLCASSNTQGPTEAFFGQGTRLTVV.

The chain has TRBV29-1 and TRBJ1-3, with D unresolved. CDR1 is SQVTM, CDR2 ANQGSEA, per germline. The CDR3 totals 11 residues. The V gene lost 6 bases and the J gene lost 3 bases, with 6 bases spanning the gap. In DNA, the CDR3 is TGCAGCGTCAGTCTTGGAAACACCATATATTTT. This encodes CSVSLGNTIYF.

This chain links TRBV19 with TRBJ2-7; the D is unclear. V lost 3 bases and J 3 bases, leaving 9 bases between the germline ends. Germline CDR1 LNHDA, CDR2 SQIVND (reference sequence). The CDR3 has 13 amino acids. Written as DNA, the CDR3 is TGTGCCAGTAGTATTGGGCAGTTCTACGAGCAGTACTTC. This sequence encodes CASSIGQFYEQYF.

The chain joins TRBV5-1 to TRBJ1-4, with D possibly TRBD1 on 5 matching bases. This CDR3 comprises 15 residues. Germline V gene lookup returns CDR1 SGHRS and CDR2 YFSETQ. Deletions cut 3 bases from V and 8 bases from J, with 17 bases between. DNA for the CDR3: TGCGCCAGCAGCTCGTGCAGGGCCTGTGACGAAAAACTGTTTTTT. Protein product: CASSSCRACDEKLFF.

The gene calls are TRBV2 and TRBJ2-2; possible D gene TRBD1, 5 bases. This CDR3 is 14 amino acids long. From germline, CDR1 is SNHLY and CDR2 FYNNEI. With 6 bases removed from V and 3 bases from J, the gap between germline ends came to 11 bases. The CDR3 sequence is CASRQQVDTGELFF. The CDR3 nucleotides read TGTGCCAGCAGGCAACAGGTGGACACCGGGGAGCTGTTTTTT.

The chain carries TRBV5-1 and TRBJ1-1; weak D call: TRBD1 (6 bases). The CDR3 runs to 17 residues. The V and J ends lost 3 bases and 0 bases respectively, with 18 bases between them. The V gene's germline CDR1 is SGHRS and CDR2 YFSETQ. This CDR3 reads CASSSLPTTGLNTEAFF. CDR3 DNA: TGCGCCAGCAGCTCCCTCCCAACCACAGGGTTGAACACTGAAGCTTTCTTT.

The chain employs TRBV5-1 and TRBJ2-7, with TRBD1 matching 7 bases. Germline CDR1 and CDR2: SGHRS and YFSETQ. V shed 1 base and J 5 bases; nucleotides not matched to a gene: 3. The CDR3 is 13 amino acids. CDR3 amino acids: CASSLTRGNEQYF. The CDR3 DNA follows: TGCGCCAGCAGCTTGACCAGGGGGAACGAGCAGTACTTC.

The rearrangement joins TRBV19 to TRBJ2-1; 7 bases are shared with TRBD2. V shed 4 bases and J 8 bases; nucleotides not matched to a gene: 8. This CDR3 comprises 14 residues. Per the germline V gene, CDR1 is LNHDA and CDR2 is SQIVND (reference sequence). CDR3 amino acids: CASSTLAGVYEQFF. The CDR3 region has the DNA TGTGCCAGTAGTACTTTAGCGGGTGTCTATGAGCAGTTCTTC.

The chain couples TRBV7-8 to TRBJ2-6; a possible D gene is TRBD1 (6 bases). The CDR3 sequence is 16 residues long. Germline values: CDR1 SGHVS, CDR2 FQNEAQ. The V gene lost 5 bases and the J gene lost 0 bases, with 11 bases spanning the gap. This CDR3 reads CASSPATGSGANVLTF. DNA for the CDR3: TGTGCCAGCAGCCCAGCGACAGGCTCTGGGGCCAACGTCCTGACTTTC. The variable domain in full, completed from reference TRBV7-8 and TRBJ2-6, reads GAGVSQSPRYKVAKRGQDVALRCDPISGHVSLFWYQQALGQGPEFLTYFQNEAQLDKSGLPSDRFFAERPEGSVSTLKIQRTQQEDSAVYLCASSPATGSGANVLTFGAGSRLTVL.

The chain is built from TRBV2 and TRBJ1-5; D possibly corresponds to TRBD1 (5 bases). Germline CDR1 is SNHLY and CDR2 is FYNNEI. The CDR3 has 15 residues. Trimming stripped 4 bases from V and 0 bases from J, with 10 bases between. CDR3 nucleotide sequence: TGTGCCAGCAGTGTCGACAGTTATAGCAATCAGCCCCAGCATTTT. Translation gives CASSVDSYSNQPQHF.

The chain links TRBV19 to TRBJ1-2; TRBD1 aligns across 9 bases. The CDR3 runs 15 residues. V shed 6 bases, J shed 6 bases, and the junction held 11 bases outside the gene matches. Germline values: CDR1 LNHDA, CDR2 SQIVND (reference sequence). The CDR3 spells CASSMGGQGSHGYTF. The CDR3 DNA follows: TGTGCCAGTAGCATGGGGGGACAGGGATCCCATGGCTACACCTTC.

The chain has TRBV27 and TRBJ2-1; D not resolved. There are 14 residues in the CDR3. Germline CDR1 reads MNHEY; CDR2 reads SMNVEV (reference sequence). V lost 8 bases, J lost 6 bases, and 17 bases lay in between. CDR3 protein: CASGDAALPNEQFF. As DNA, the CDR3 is TGTGCCAGCGGTGACGCGGCTCTCCCCAATGAGCAGTTCTTC.

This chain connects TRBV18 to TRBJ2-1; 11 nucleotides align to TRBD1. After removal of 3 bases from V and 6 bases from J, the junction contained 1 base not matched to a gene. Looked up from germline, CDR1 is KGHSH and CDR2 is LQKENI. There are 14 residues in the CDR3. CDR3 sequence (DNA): TGTGCCAGCTCACCGGGGACAGGGGGCAATGAGCAGTTCTTC. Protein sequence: CASSPGTGGNEQFF.

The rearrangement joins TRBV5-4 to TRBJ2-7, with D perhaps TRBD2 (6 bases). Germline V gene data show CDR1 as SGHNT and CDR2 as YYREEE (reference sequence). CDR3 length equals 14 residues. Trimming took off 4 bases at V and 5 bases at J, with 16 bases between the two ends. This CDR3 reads CASSPTLATDEQYF. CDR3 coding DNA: TGTGCCAGCAGCCCGACACTAGCTACTGACGAGCAGTACTTC.

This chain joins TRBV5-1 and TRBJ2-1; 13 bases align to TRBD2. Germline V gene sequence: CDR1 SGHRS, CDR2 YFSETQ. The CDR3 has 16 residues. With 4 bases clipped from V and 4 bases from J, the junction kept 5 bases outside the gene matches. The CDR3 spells CASSPPLAGGYNEQFF. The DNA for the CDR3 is TGCGCCAGCAGCCCCCCACTAGCGGGGGGGTACAATGAGCAGTTCTTC. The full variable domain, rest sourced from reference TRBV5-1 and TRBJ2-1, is KAGVTQTPRYLIKTRGQQVTLSCSPISGHRSVSWYQQTPGQGLQFLFEYFSETQRNKGNFPGRFSGRQFSNSRSEMNVSTLELGDSALYLCASSPPLAGGYNEQFFGPGTRLTVL.

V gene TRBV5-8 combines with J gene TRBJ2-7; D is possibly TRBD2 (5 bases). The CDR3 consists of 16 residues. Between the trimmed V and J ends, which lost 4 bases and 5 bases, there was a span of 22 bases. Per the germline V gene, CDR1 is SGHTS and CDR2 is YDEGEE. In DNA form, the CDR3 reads TGTGCCAGCAGCCGTTCGCCCGGGAACTATATCCACGAGCAGTACTTC. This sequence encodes CASSRSPGNYIHEQYF.

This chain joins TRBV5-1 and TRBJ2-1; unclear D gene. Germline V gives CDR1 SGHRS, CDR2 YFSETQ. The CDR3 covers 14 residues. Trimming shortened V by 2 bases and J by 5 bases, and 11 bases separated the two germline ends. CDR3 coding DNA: TGCGCCAGCAGCTTACCCAGGAACGACAATGAGCAGTTCTTC. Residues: CASSLPRNDNEQFF.